The 23 T cell receptor beta chains below all came from one sample that was sequenced in a study of shared clonotypes between healthy human individuals. The assay was immunoSEQ multiplex PCR, and TCRdb's table has in-frame clones only and misses some. The sample lists 1,400,000 or so clones; 98% to 99% were seen once. The sample taken for sequencing was naive CD4+ T cells sorted from blood. The subset: CD45RA+ positively selected. These TCRs come from a man aged 25 to 40 in good health.

This clone was recorded only once. V usage is TRBV29-1 and J usage is TRBJ1-4; perhaps TRBD1 as D (5 bases). The CDR3 totals 12 residues. Germline V gene sequence: CDR1 SQVTM, CDR2 ANQGSEA. Trimming cost V 1 base and J 8 bases, with 8 bases left between them. The CDR3 DNA sequence: TGCAGCGTTGAAGGCGGGGACGAAAAACTGTTTTTT. Translation gives CSVEGGDEKLFF.

V gene TRBV5-4 combines with J gene TRBJ2-1; D is possibly TRBD2 (6 bases). V gave up 4 bases and J gave up 0 bases, with 14 bases separating them. The germline V gene encodes CDR1 SGHNT and CDR2 YYREEE (reference sequence). The CDR3 sequence is 16 residues long. The CDR3 reads CASSPRRGSSYNEQFF. The CDR3 DNA follows: TGTGCCAGCAGCCCCCGCCGGGGGAGCTCCTACAATGAGCAGTTCTTC.

CDR3: CASSRGTGDSNEQFF. DNA for the CDR3: TGTGCCAGCAGTCGCGGGACAGGGGACTCCAATGAGCAGTTCTTC. V gene TRBV27 combines with J gene TRBJ2-1, with 10 bases identical to TRBD1. V was pared by 5 bases and J by 6 bases, with 7 bases of the junction left unmatched. The germline V gene has CDR1 MNHEY and CDR2 SMNVEV (reference sequence). The CDR3 covers 15 residues.

In the case of this clone: Distinct nucleotide sequences in the sample also encode this CDR3. V is TRBV13 and J is TRBJ1-5; D ambiguous. The V gene lost 0 bases and the J gene lost 0 bases, with 0 bases spanning the gap. The germline gives CDR1 PRHDT, CDR2 FYEKMQ (reference sequence). This CDR3 spans 13 amino acids. CDR3 sequence reads: CASSLGSNQPQHF. DNA for the CDR3: TGTGCCAGCAGCTTAGGTAGCAATCAGCCCCAGCATTTT.

This chain uses TRBV6-5 with TRBJ1-2, with D tentatively TRBD1 (5 bases). The germline V gene encodes CDR1 MNHEY and CDR2 SVGAGI. Trimming took 6 bases from V and 8 from J, leaving 13 bases between them. The CDR3 is made up of 12 amino acids. The CDR3 region has the DNA TGTGCCAGCAGGAGGGACGGGCAGGGCTACACCTTC. Translation gives CASRRDGQGYTF.

CDR3 in DNA: TGTGCCAGCAGCAAGCGCCTTGGGCTAGCCACAGATACGCAGTATTTT. Residues: CASSKRLGLATDTQYF. The chain joins TRBV7-7 to TRBJ2-3; perhaps TRBD2 as D (5 bases). The V end was cut by 5 bases, the J end by 2 bases, with 17 bases between. CDR1 is SSHAT and CDR2 is FNYEAQ in the germline V gene (reference sequence). The CDR3 loop spans 16 amino acids.

The CDR3: CASSPRPLAGGLDTQYF. CDR3 nucleotide sequence: TGTGCCAGCAGCCCTCGGCCGCTAGCGGGAGGACTAGATACGCAGTATTTT. The chain has TRBV9 and TRBJ2-3; 11 nucleotides align to TRBD2. CDR3 size: 17 residues. The trim removed 4 bases at V and 5 bases at J, leaving 12 bases unmatched. Germline V gene sequence: CDR1 SGDLS, CDR2 YYNGEE.

Of note for this clone: The germline gene is not matched at one end of the junction; a read error may be the cause. This chain links TRBV7-7 with TRBJ2-7; D might be TRBD1 (6 bases). The CDR3 runs to 13 residues. CDR1 is SSHAT and CDR2 is FNYEAQ in the germline V gene (reference sequence). The CDR3 region has the DNA TGTGCTAGCAGCTTAGACCGGACAGATCAGCAGTACTTC. This translates into CASSLDRTDQQYF. The variable domain in full, with the rest retrieved from reference TRBV7-7 and TRBJ2-7, is GAGVSQSPRYKVTKRGQDVTLRCDPISSHATLYWYQQALGQGPEFLTYFNYEAQPDKSGLPSDRFSAERPEGSISTLTIQRTEQRDSAMYRCASSLDRTDQQYFGPGTRLTVT.

The chain employs TRBV19 and TRBJ2-1; 7 bases are a match to TRBD2. Germline-derived CDR1 and CDR2 are LNHDA and SQIVND (reference sequence). Trimming removed 0 bases from V and 0 bases from J; junction bases left unmatched: 5. This CDR3 contains 17 residues. CDR3 DNA sequence: TGTGCCAGTAGTATAGATGGAGGGAGGGGCTCCTACAATGAGCAGTTCTTC. Its translation: CASSIDGGRGSYNEQFF.

DNA for the CDR3: TGCAGCCCGGTATTAGCGACCTCCTACAATGAGCAGTTCTTC. The encoded protein is CSPVLATSYNEQFF. The chain couples TRBV29-1 to TRBJ2-1, with D possibly being TRBD2 (5 bases). V was trimmed by 8 bases and J by 0 bases, leaving 14 bases between them. Germline CDR1 and CDR2: SQVTM and ANQGSEA. The CDR3 runs to 14 residues.

The chain recombines TRBV7-8 with TRBJ2-7; tentatively, D is TRBD2 (5 bases). Trimming removed 5 bases at V and 7 bases at J, with 21 bases between. Looked up from germline, CDR1 is SGHVS and CDR2 is FQNEAQ. The CDR3 contains 15 residues. The CDR3 sequence is CASSAQSGIPWEQYF. The CDR3 DNA follows: TGTGCCAGCAGCGCCCAGAGCGGTATCCCGTGGGAGCAGTACTTC.

J is TRBJ1-2 and V is TRBV14, with a possible D match to TRBD1 (5 bases). CDR1 and CDR2 from the germline V gene are SGHDN and FVKESK. The V gene lost 0 bases and the J gene lost 8 bases, with 16 bases spanning the gap. The CDR3 is made up of 15 amino acids. Here the CDR3 DNA reads TGTGCCAGCAGCCAAGATTGGCTGGGCCGGGGGGGCTACACCTTC. The encoded protein is CASSQDWLGRGGYTF.

The CDR3 reads CASSPYGGQGYEQYF. In nucleotides, the CDR3 is TGTGCCAGTAGTCCCTATGGGGGACAGGGCTACGAGCAGTACTTC. V usage is TRBV19 and J usage is TRBJ2-7; 9 nucleotides match TRBD1. The CDR3 consists of 15 residues. Germline V gene lookup returns CDR1 LNHDA and CDR2 SQIVND (reference sequence). V dropped 5 bases and J dropped 3; count of bases not matched to a gene: 8.

The V and J genes are TRBV18 and TRBJ2-7, with D unresolved. With 0 bases removed from V and 3 bases from J, the gap between germline ends came to 21 bases. Germline assignment: CDR1 KGHSH and CDR2 LQKENI. CDR3 length: 18 amino acids. The CDR3 coding sequence is TGTGCCAGCTCACCACCGATTGGGGATTCTACACGAATCTACGAGCAGTACTTC. It encodes CASSPPIGDSTRIYEQYF.

The V gene is TRBV5-1, the J gene TRBJ1-1, with D unclear. The germline CDR1 and CDR2 sequences are SGHRS and YFSETQ. This CDR3 contains 16 residues. The ends were cut back, 4 bases at V and 1 base at J, with 17 bases in the middle. CDR3 in amino acids: CASSTNLLPGNTEAFF. The DNA for the CDR3 is TGCGCCAGCAGCACGAACCTACTCCCGGGGAACACTGAAGCTTTCTTT.

The rearrangement joins TRBV5-1 to TRBJ2-1; TRBD2 matches 8 bases. Germline V gives CDR1 SGHRS, CDR2 YFSETQ. Trimming at V came to 4 bases and at J to 0 bases, leaving 3 bases not matched to a gene. There are 15 residues in the CDR3. CDR3 sequence reads: CASSGSGISYNEQFF. The DNA for the CDR3 is TGCGCCAGCAGCGGTAGCGGGATCTCCTACAATGAGCAGTTCTTC.

The chain couples TRBV11-1 to TRBJ2-7; D gene unclear. Per germline, CDR1 SGHAT and CDR2 FQDESV (reference sequence). Trimming cost V 2 bases and J 3 bases, with 2 bases left between them. CDR3 length equals 11 residues. The CDR3 protein is CASSLNYEQYF. The CDR3 DNA reads TGTGCCAGCAGCTTAAACTACGAGCAGTACTTC.

The genes are TRBV5-1 and TRBJ2-1; 7 bases are a match to TRBD1. Germline loops: CDR1 SGHRS, CDR2 YFSETQ. The junction had 12 bases not matched to a gene; V was cut back by 3 bases and J by 0 bases. This CDR3 spans 18 amino acids. The CDR3 region is CASSWETGVLSSYNEQFF. The DNA for the CDR3 is TGCGCCAGCAGCTGGGAAACAGGGGTTCTGAGCTCCTACAATGAGCAGTTCTTC.

This CDR3 is CASSSSSEAFF. The CDR3 DNA reads TGTGCCAGCAGTTCATCTTCCGAAGCTTTCTTT. The genes are TRBV6-5 and TRBJ1-1; no reliable D call. Trimming removed 4 bases at V and 8 bases at J, with 8 bases between. Germline CDR1 and CDR2: MNHEY and SVGAGI. The CDR3 has 11 residues.

This clone occurred once. The chain couples TRBV29-1 to TRBJ2-7; D remains unclear. V was cut by 3 bases and J by 5 bases, with 8 bases left in between. This CDR3 has 11 residues. Germline CDR1 is SQVTM and CDR2 is ANQGSEA. The CDR3 loop reads CSVDLSHEQYF. The CDR3 DNA reads TGCAGCGTTGATTTAAGCCACGAGCAGTACTTC.

The rearrangement uses TRBV7-9 and TRBJ2-1; no reliable D call. V was clipped by 7 bases and J by 3 bases, with 4 bases between them. The CDR3 loop spans 11 amino acids. Germline values: CDR1 SEHNR, CDR2 FQNEAQ (reference sequence). The CDR3 DNA reads as TGTGCCAGCACCGACTACAATGAGCAGTTCTTC. This gives the protein CASTDYNEQFF.

This chain connects TRBV6-1 to TRBJ1-2; no firm D call. V lost 2 bases and J 2 bases, leaving 9 bases between the germline ends. The CDR3 loop spans 14 amino acids. Looked up from germline, CDR1 is MNHNS and CDR2 is SASEGT. The chain's CDR3 is CASSERAPNYGYTF. CDR3 nucleotide sequence: TGTGCCAGCAGTGAAAGGGCACCCAACTATGGCTACACCTTC.

The chain joins TRBV6-1 to TRBJ2-7; TRBD2 matches at 11 bases. The CDR3 has 15 amino acids. The V segment lost 4 bases and the J segment 2 bases; nucleotides outside the gene matches: 4. From germline, CDR1 is MNHNS and CDR2 SASEGT. Here the CDR3 reads CASSATSGTPYEQYF. The CDR3 nucleotides are TGTGCCAGCAGTGCGACTAGCGGGACCCCCTACGAGCAGTACTTC.